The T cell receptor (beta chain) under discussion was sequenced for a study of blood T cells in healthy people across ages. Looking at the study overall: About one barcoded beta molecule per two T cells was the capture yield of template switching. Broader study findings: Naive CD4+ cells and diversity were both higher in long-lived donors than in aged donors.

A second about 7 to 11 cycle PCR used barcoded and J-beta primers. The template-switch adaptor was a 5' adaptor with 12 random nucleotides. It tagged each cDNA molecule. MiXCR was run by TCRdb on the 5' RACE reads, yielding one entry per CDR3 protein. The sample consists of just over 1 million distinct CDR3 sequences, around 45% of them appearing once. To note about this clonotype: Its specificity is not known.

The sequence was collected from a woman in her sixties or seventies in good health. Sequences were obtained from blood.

In DNA, the CDR3 is TGCAGCGTCGGGACAGGGGGCGCGAAGCAGTACTTC. This codes for CSVGTGGAKQYF. V is TRBV29-1 and J is TRBJ2-5, with 12 nucleotides matching TRBD1. Germline V gene sequence: CDR1 SQVTM, CDR2 ANQGSEA. The ends lost 6 bases at V and 11 bases at J; junction bases unmatched: 7. There are 12 residues in the CDR3.